Listed below are T cell receptor beta chains from one sample, sequenced in a study of siplizumab effects on memory and regulatory T cells. Assay: immunoSEQ multiplex PCR; the TCRdb copy retains only in-frame clones and omits some. The data contain tens of thousands of clones, 95% to 98% of them singletons. What was sequenced was naive CD4+ T cells sorted from blood. The receptors were gathered from a human donor in good health. The CDR3 runs from the conserved cysteine through the conserved F or W. D genes are given only for firm matches. A clone size is listed for some rows: how often the clone was seen (once, few, many), or a class if it is expanded.

DNA	CDR3	J	V	D	size
TGTGCCATCAGAGCCGGGTTATCTAACAGCTATGGCTACACCTTC	CAIRAGLSNSYGYTF	TRBJ1-2	TRBV10-3	-	-
TGTGCCAGCTCACTCTTGACAGGGGTGAATGAGCAGTTCTTC	CASSLLTGVNEQFF	TRBJ2-1	TRBV18	TRBD1	-
TGCGCCAGCAGCTTGGCCAGCGCGTCCTACAATGAGCAGTTCTTC	CASSLASASYNEQFF	TRBJ2-1	TRBV5-1	-	-
TGTGCCAGCAGTTACTTGGTAGCGGGAGTTACAGATACGCAGTATTTT	CASSYLVAGVTDTQYF	TRBJ2-3	TRBV6-6	TRBD2	-
TGTGCCAGTCAACAGGAGACTAGCAATCAGCCCCAGCATTTT	CASQQETSNQPQHF	TRBJ1-5	TRBV2	-	-
TGTGCCAGCAGTGGGGGAGCTGGAAACACCATATATTTT	CASSGGAGNTIYF	TRBJ1-3	TRBV6-1	-	-
TGTGCCACCAGCAGGGGACTAAGCACAGATACGCAGTATTTT	CATSRGLSTDTQYF	TRBJ2-3	TRBV15	TRBD2	once
TGTGCCAGCAGCTTCGCACCCGCTCCTTACGAGCAGTACTTC	CASSFAPAPYEQYF	TRBJ2-7	TRBV11-2	-	-
TGTGCCAGCACCAGGTCAGGACAGGGATATTCACCCCTCCACTTT	CASTRSGQGYSPLHF	TRBJ1-6	TRBV27	TRBD1	-
TGTGCCAGTCAGGGACAGAATTACCAAGAGACCCAGTACTTC	CASQGQNYQETQYF	TRBJ2-5	TRBV6-4	TRBD1	-
TGTGCCAGCAGCCGAGGGACTAGCGGGGGAGAGACCCAGTACTTC	CASSRGTSGGETQYF	TRBJ2-5	TRBV11-3	TRBD2	once
TGTGCCAGCAGCACCCGGGACAGGGGAAGAGGTGGTTCACCCCTCCACTTT	CASSTRDRGRGGSPLHF	TRBJ1-6	TRBV7-9	TRBD1	-
TGTGCCAGCAGTGAAGCGCTGGGGGCTAGATCCTTCTACGAGCAGTACTTC	CASSEALGARSFYEQYF	TRBJ2-7	TRBV6-1	-	-
TGTGCCAGCTCGCTACAGGGAGGCACTGAAGCTTTCTTT	CASSLQGGTEAFF	TRBJ1-1	TRBV18	-	-
TGTGCCAGCAGCTTAGTCCAGGGGGTCTCCTACGAGCAGTACTTC	CASSLVQGVSYEQYF	TRBJ2-7	TRBV11-3	TRBD1	once
TGTGCCATCAGGGGTCCCACGAACACCGGGGAGCTGTTTTTT	CAIRGPTNTGELFF	TRBJ2-2	TRBV10-3	-	-
TGTGCCAGTTGCCGGGACAGAACCTACGAGCAGTACTTC	CASCRDRTYEQYF	TRBJ2-7	TRBV2	TRBD1	-
TGTGCCAGCCAGGACAGGGGAGAGACCCAGTACTTC	CASQDRGETQYF	TRBJ2-5	TRBV6-1	TRBD1	once
TGTGCCTGTATTGGGGCTAGCGCAAGGTATAATGAGCAGTTCTTC	CACIGASARYNEQFF	TRBJ2-1	TRBV6-1	-	-
TGTGCCAGCAGTTACTCGGGACAGGGGTCCCATGGCTACACCTTC	CASSYSGQGSHGYTF	TRBJ1-2	TRBV28	TRBD1	-
TGTGCCAGCAGCCAGCAGAGCGGGAGGGAGTTCTTC	CASSQQSGREFF	TRBJ2-1	TRBV14	TRBD2	-
TGTGCCAGCAGTTTACGGAGGGTTGAAAAACTGTTTTTT	CASSLRRVEKLFF	TRBJ1-4	TRBV27	-	-
TGTGCCAGCAGCTCCAGGGTGTTAGAGACCCAGTACTTC	CASSSRVLETQYF	TRBJ2-5	TRBV9	-	-
TGCGCCAGCAGCTTAGGACAGGGCAGCTATGGCTACACCTTC	CASSLGQGSYGYTF	TRBJ1-2	TRBV5-1	TRBD1	-
TGTGCCAGCAGTTTAGGGGGACAGGGACCCTATAATTCACCCCTCCACTTT	CASSLGGQGPYNSPLHF	TRBJ1-6	TRBV27	TRBD1	once
TGTGCCAGCTCACCGCACCAGAATAGTCAAGAGACCCAGTACTTC	CASSPHQNSQETQYF	TRBJ2-5	TRBV18	-	-
TGTGCCAGCAGTTTAAGGGGAAACTATGGCTACACCTTC	CASSLRGNYGYTF	TRBJ1-2	TRBV28	-	-
TGTGCCAGCAGTAGGGACAGCTATGGCTACACCTTC	CASSRDSYGYTF	TRBJ1-2	TRBV6-5	TRBD1	-